These T cell receptor beta chains were read from a single sample in a study of T cells expressing NK-cell markers. TCRdb reworked the 5' RACE reads into one entry per CDR3 protein, no DNA. The sample spans 350,000 to 450,000 distinct CDR3 sequences; the ten largest clones claim 5.2%. The sequenced sample was blood T cells: a sorted CD56 or NKG2C T cell subset, CD4+ or CD8+ T cells, or bulk PBMC T cells (not recorded which). These TCRs come from a man aged 18 to 69 in good health. Both conserved end residues are part of each CDR3. Each record gives: J gene, V gene, CDR3 protein.

TRBJ2-1 | TRBV18 | CASSQGWSEQFF
TRBJ1-2 | TRBV28 | CASSSRTGGMEGYTF
TRBJ2-5 | TRBV30 | CAWSGAQVWGKETQYF
TRBJ2-3 | TRBV24-1 | CATSDSQGPADTQYF
TRBJ1-2 | TRBV7-9 | CASSLTSGTGYTF
TRBJ2-3 | TRBV10-3 | CALGVAGGNTDTQYF
TRBJ2-7 | TRBV11-2 | CASSPLPSGGLYEQYF
TRBJ2-7 | TRBV2 | CASRRGDGAYEQYF
TRBJ1-6 | TRBV9 | CASSPRGDRASPLHF
TRBJ2-1 | TRBV18 | CASSPRGRYNEQFF
TRBJ2-1 | TRBV24-1 | CATSVEKGRGDEQFF
TRBJ1-2 | TRBV20-1 | CSAREVQASYGYTF
TRBJ2-7 | TRBV12-3/TRBV12-4 | CASSQGAGTATYEQYF
TRBJ1-2 | TRBV7-2 | CASSLAFSGYTF
TRBJ2-3 | TRBV5-4 | CASSSPGTGRNTQYF
TRBJ1-1 | TRBV29-1 | CSVSVLSNTEAFF